The next 15 T cell receptor beta chains were all read from a single sample in a study of cytomegalovirus exposure and HLA in healthy donors. PCR primers comprised 60 Vbeta and 13 Jbeta primers. The method was immunoSEQ multiplex PCR; TCRdb's version includes in-frame clones alone and lacks a portion of them. This sample has fewer than 250,000 clones, with roughly 82% found just once. Sequenced material: PBMCs. The receptors stem from a man aged 40-50 years in good health and CMV-seropositive.

About this clone itself: A read error may account for a junction end that differs from germline. V usage is TRBV30 and J usage is TRBJ1-6; a weak D match, TRBD1 (6 bases). From germline, CDR1 is GTSNPN and CDR2 SVGIG (reference sequence). The CDR3 is 13 residues long. The CDR3 nucleotides read TGTGCCTGGAGTGTACAGGGTAATTCCCCCCTCCACTTT. This gives the protein CAWSVQGNSPLHF.

This clone has a handful of counts. This chain's CDR3 is CASSLGGSGDNEQFF. The DNA of the CDR3 is TGTGCCAGCAGCTTGGGGGGTAGCGGAGACAATGAGCAGTTCTTC. The gene calls are TRBV5-4 and TRBJ2-1, with D possibly TRBD2 on 6 matching bases. V shed 0 bases and J shed 5 bases, with 12 bases lying between them. Looked up from germline, CDR1 is SGHNT and CDR2 is YYREEE (reference sequence). The CDR3 contains 15 residues.

V gene TRBV7-8 combines with J gene TRBJ2-7; D might be TRBD2 (5 bases). V lost 2 bases, J lost 4 bases, and 9 bases lay in between. The CDR3 totals 13 residues. Germline CDR1 is SGHVS and CDR2 is FQNEAQ. The CDR3 region has the DNA TGTGCCAGCAGCTTATACGGGAAGTACGAGCAGTACGTC. Its protein product is CASSLYGKYEQYV.

The gene calls are TRBV27 and TRBJ1-3; 10 bases align to TRBD1. The CDR3 is 17 residues long. Trimming removed 5 bases from V and 0 bases from J; junction bases left unmatched: 7. Germline V gene data show CDR1 as MNHEY and CDR2 as SMNVEV (reference sequence). CDR3 bases: TGTGCCAGCAGTCCGGGACAGGGGCCGAGCTCTGGAAACACCATATATTTT. As protein: CASSPGQGPSSGNTIYF.

The chain recombines TRBV10-3 with TRBJ1-1, with 7 bases lining up with TRBD1. The CDR3 is made up of 13 amino acids. With V trimmed by 10 bases and J by 1 base, 6 bases remained unmatched. Germline V gene lookup returns CDR1 ENHRY and CDR2 SYGVKD. As DNA, the CDR3 is TGTGCCACACGTACAGGGGCGAACACTGAAGCTTTCTTT. Its translation: CATRTGANTEAFF.

This clone appeared a single time. The chain links TRBV6-5 to TRBJ1-1; a possible D gene is TRBD1 (5 bases). Germline V CDR1 and CDR2: MNHEY, SVGAGI. Deletions cut 2 bases from V and 4 bases from J, with 17 bases between. The CDR3 extends over 16 amino acids. CDR3 residues: CASSYGAGPPGTEAFF. The CDR3 DNA is TGTGCCAGCAGTTACGGGGCAGGTCCCCCTGGCACTGAAGCTTTCTTT.

The V gene is TRBV7-3, the J gene TRBJ1-1, with D possibly TRBD1 on 6 matching bases. Per the germline V gene, CDR1 is SGHTA and CDR2 is FQGTGA. Trimming shortened V by 5 bases and J by 2 bases, and 15 bases separated the two germline ends. CDR3 length equals 15 residues. This chain's CDR3 is CASSPDDRRNTEAFF. DNA for the CDR3: TGTGCCAGCAGCCCGGATGACAGGAGAAACACTGAAGCTTTCTTT.

This chain's CDR3 is CASSQSGYGYTF. CDR3 sequence (DNA): TGTGCCAGCAGCCAGTCAGGCTATGGCTACACCTTC. The V call is TRBV14, the J call TRBJ1-2; D gene ambiguous. The CDR3 consists of 12 residues. The V and J ends lost 3 bases and 4 bases respectively, with 6 bases between them. CDR1 is SGHDN and CDR2 is FVKESK in the germline V gene.

Only a few counts were recorded for this clone. The V and J genes are TRBV18 and TRBJ1-1; D uncertain. The germline V and J ends were trimmed by 2 bases and 1 base, with 5 bases remaining between them. This CDR3 comprises 13 residues. Per the germline V gene, CDR1 is KGHSH and CDR2 is LQKENI. This CDR3 reads CASSPLENTEAFF. CDR3 sequence (DNA): TGTGCCAGCTCACCATTAGAGAACACTGAAGCTTTCTTT.

This chain connects TRBV7-6 to TRBJ2-1; 8 bases align to TRBD1. Trimming took 1 base from V and 9 from J; bases not matched to a gene: 5. The CDR3 sequence is 14 residues long. Germline lookup yields CDR1 SGHVS and CDR2 FNYEAQ. In DNA form, the CDR3 reads TGTGCCAGCAGCTTAGGGCAGGGGGCCAGTGAGCAGTTCTTC. Its protein is CASSLGQGASEQFF.

The chain joins TRBV4-1 to TRBJ2-5, with TRBD2 matching over 8 bases. CDR1 is MGHRA and CDR2 is YSYEKL in the germline V gene. This CDR3 is 15 amino acids long. Trimming took 2 bases from V and 5 from J; bases not matched to a gene: 7. The CDR3 here is CASSQPGLGGETQYF. The CDR3 nucleotides are TGCGCCAGCAGCCAACCGGGACTAGGGGGTGAGACCCAGTACTTC.

V gene TRBV5-1 combines with J gene TRBJ2-2, with D possibly matching TRBD2 (5 bases). CDR3 size: 16 residues. V shed 4 bases and J shed 0 bases, with 13 bases lying between them. The germline V gene encodes CDR1 SGHRS and CDR2 YFSETQ. The CDR3: CASSPLAPANTGELFF. The CDR3, as DNA: TGCGCCAGCAGCCCGCTAGCTCCTGCGAACACCGGGGAGCTGTTTTTT.

The CDR3 is CASSDGTSGRSNPYEQYF. The CDR3 DNA follows: TGTGCCAGCAGTGATGGGACTAGCGGGAGGTCCAACCCCTACGAGCAGTACTTC. This chain links TRBV2 with TRBJ2-7; 15 positions match TRBD2. CDR3 size: 18 residues. Per the germline V gene, CDR1 is SNHLY and CDR2 is FYNNEI. After removal of 3 bases from V and 2 bases from J, the junction contained 8 bases not matched to a gene.

This chain links TRBV25-1 with TRBJ1-4; 7 bases are a match to TRBD1. V lost 6 bases to trimming and J lost 4 bases; unmatched junction nucleotides: 5. CDR1 MGHDK and CDR2 SYGVNS come from the germline V gene. This CDR3 spans 14 amino acids. The CDR3 spells CASSRQGLNEKLFF. In DNA form, the CDR3 reads TGTGCCAGCAGCAGACAGGGCCTTAATGAAAAACTGTTTTTT.

This clone showed up just a few times. The chain has TRBV5-1 and TRBJ2-1, with 10 positions matching TRBD1. The germline gives CDR1 SGHRS, CDR2 YFSETQ. Unmatched junction bases numbered 10, after V lost 0 bases and J lost 7 bases. CDR3 length: 17 amino acids. This chain's CDR3 is CASSLATVGQGGNEQFF. CDR3 in DNA: TGCGCCAGCAGCTTGGCAACCGTCGGACAGGGGGGTAATGAGCAGTTCTTC.